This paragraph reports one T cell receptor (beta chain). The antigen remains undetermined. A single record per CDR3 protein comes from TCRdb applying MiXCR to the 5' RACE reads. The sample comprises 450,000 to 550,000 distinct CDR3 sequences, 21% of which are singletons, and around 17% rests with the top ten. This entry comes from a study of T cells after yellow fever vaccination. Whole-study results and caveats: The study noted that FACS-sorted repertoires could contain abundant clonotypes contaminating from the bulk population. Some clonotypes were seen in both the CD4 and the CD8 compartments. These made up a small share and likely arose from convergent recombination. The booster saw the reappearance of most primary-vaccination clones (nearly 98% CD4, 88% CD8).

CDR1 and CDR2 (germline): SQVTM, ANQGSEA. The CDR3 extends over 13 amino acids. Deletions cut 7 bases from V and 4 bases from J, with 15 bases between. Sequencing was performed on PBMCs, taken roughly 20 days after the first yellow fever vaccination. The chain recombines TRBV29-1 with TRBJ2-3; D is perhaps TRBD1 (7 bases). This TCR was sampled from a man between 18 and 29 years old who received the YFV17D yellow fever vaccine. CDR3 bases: TGCAGCGGTCCGGACAGGAGGGCAGATACGCAGTATTTT. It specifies CSGPDRRADTQYF.